This T cell receptor (beta chain) was observed in a study of blood T cells in healthy people across ages. Study-wide findings and caveats: Estimated diversity across one million T cells was deemed an underestimate. The lack of PBMC sorting stopped any conclusive naive versus antigen-experienced comparison.

This clonotype was observed at least ten times. Its specificity is unknown. Alongside a J-beta primer mix, a sample-barcoded 5' primer served in a second PCR lasting about 6 to 11 cycles. A template-switch adaptor with 12 random nucleotides tagged each cDNA molecule. A single record per CDR3 protein comes from TCRdb applying MiXCR to the 5' RACE reads. Among roughly 900,000 distinct CDR3 sequences, more than 25% were seen once, and the ten largest hold about 18%. Peripheral blood samples of 9 to 10 milliliters were drawn from each donor. This clonotype was sampled from a woman at least 80 years old in good health. The sample consisted of blood.

The CDR3 reads CASSLGGNGNQPQHF. The CDR3 coding sequence is TGTGCCAGCAGCCTGGGAGGGAATGGCAATCAGCCCCAGCATTTT. The chain recombines TRBV2 with TRBJ1-5; D unclear. Trimming removed 6 bases at V and 2 bases at J, with 14 bases between. This CDR3 comprises 15 residues. Germline-derived CDR1 and CDR2 are SNHLY and FYNNEI.